This T cell receptor (beta chain) was observed in a study of Ad26.COV2.S vaccination and SARS-CoV-2 variants. Study information: Donor was assigned to the Ad26.COV2.S arm of trial COV1001. The authors gave Ad26.COV2.S intramuscularly, either once or twice 56 days apart. Study findings and constraints: Possible underestimation of total T cell responses by the TCR breadth and depth analyses was noted.

Clones were read by immunoSEQ multiplex PCR, and TCRdb kept only the in-frame ones, dropping some. The sample lists some 290,000 clones, over 80% occurring once. The CDR3 has 13 amino acids. Trimming left V 0 bases short and J 5 bases short, with 7 bases between. The germline gives CDR1 SGHNT, CDR2 YENEEA. This clone was counted a few times. Its antigen is unknown. Treatment indicated: over 15 received Ad26.COV2.S at low or high dose, single or two shots; several received placebo; per-sample allocation not given. Specimens were obtained on day 63 following the first vaccine or placebo injection. The sequenced sample was peripheral blood, obtained in a trial of Ad26.COV2.S vaccine versus placebo. This TCR was recovered from a person between 18 and 65 years old who received the Ad26.COV2.S COVID-19 vaccine or a placebo. V gene TRBV11-3 combines with J gene TRBJ2-5, with a weak D call TRBD2 (5 bases). CDR3 loop: CASSLDRDETQYF. Here the CDR3 DNA reads TGTGCCAGCAGCTTAGATCGGGATGAGACCCAGTACTTC.